Each of the 14 T cell receptor beta chains below was sequenced from the same sample in a study of post-analysis software for immune sequencing data. Study-wide findings and caveats: About 5 TRBV segments appeared more often in patients than in controls, and TRBV5-6, TRBV5-1 and TRBV20-1 were among these.

Carried by the TCR beta cDNA libraries were unique molecular identifiers. TCRdb re-called the PCR reads through MiXCR, storing one row per CDR3 protein. The table includes roughly 580,000 distinct CDR3 sequences, roughly 46% detected once. These TCRs are of unknown antigen specificity. Input material: blood. The receptors were gathered from a girl aged 10-17 years with multiple sclerosis.

This clonotype was picked up a small number of times. The chain employs TRBV29-1 and TRBJ1-5, with D perhaps TRBD1 (6 bases). CDR3 size: 11 residues. Germline V lookup: CDR1 SQVTM, CDR2 ANQGSEA. V lost 7 bases and J 11 bases, leaving 15 bases between the germline ends. CDR3 bases: TGCAGCGCCCGGGAGGGGGAAGCCCAGCATTTT. Translating it yields CSAREGEAQHF.

The V gene is TRBV12-3 or TRBV12-4, the J gene TRBJ1-2, with TRBD1 as a possible D gene (5 bases). The CDR3 is 13 amino acids. Trimming left V 6 bases short and J 9 bases short, with 17 bases between. The CDR3 coding sequence is TGTGCCAGCAGGGACATCGACCAGCAGAGCTACACCTTC. It specifies CASRDIDQQSYTF.

As DNA, the CDR3 is TGTGCCAGCAGTGGCAGGGTAGCCTACGAGCAGTACTTC. This sequence encodes CASSGRVAYEQYF. This rearrangement joins TRBV6-1 to TRBJ2-7; a weak D match, TRBD1 (5 bases). Looked up from germline, CDR1 is MNHNS and CDR2 is SASEGT. The CDR3 covers 13 residues. V was clipped by 4 bases and J by 2 bases, with 9 bases between them.

The chain joins TRBV3-1 to TRBJ2-5; 8 bases are shared with TRBD2. With V trimmed by 4 bases and J by 5 bases, 9 bases remained unmatched. The CDR3 runs to 15 residues. CDR1 and CDR2 from the germline V gene are LGHDT and YNNKEL (reference sequence). The CDR3 nucleotides are TGTGCCAGCAGCCTGAAAAGCGGGGGCGGGGAGACCCAGTACTTC. Protein product: CASSLKSGGGETQYF.

The chain recombines TRBV20-1 with TRBJ2-7; 11 nucleotides agree with TRBD1. From germline, CDR1 is DFQATT and CDR2 SNEGSKA (reference sequence). V lost 3 bases to trimming and J lost 3 bases; unmatched junction nucleotides: 7. This CDR3 contains 15 residues. The CDR3 protein is CSASLPGTGGYEQYF. In DNA form, the CDR3 reads TGCAGTGCTAGTCTCCCTGGGACAGGGGGCTACGAGCAGTACTTC.

This clonotype was found a few times. The J gene is TRBJ1-2, the V gene TRBV6-1, with D unresolved. Germline V lookup: CDR1 MNHNS, CDR2 SASEGT. The CDR3 totals 12 residues. V lost 8 bases and J lost 8, with 15 bases in between. The CDR3 DNA reads TGTGCCAGCTCCGCGTCGGGTTGGGGCTACACCTTC. Translation gives CASSASGWGYTF.

This clonotype turned up a few times. The chain joins TRBV7-9 to TRBJ2-1; D is possibly TRBD2 (6 bases). Germline assignment: CDR1 SEHNR and CDR2 FQNEAQ (reference sequence). Trimming stripped 5 bases from V and 3 bases from J, with 14 bases between. The CDR3 is 15 amino acids. The chain's CDR3 is CASSPNSGSYNEQFF. The CDR3 coding sequence is TGTGCCAGCAGCCCCAATTCCGGGAGCTACAATGAGCAGTTCTTC.

The CDR3 is CASSQPQSSYNSPLHF. As DNA, the CDR3 is TGCGCCAGCAGCCAACCCCAGAGCTCCTATAATTCACCCCTCCACTTT. V is TRBV4-1 and J is TRBJ1-6; unclear D gene. Per germline, CDR1 MGHRA and CDR2 YSYEKL. Trimming stripped 2 bases from V and 0 bases from J, with 8 bases between. The CDR3 sequence is 16 residues long.

The chain recombines TRBV7-2 with TRBJ1-1; D remains unclear. Germline loops: CDR1 SGHTA, CDR2 FQGNSA. The CDR3 is made up of 15 amino acids. V lost 1 base and J lost 0, with 9 bases in between. CDR3 loop: CASSLEATLNTEAFF. For the CDR3, the DNA is TGTGCCAGCAGCTTAGAGGCCACCCTGAACACTGAAGCTTTCTTT.

The chain has TRBV6-1 and TRBJ1-6, with 9 bases aligning to TRBD1. The CDR3 length is 16 residues. V lost 7 bases, J lost 5 bases, and 9 bases stayed unmatched. Looked up from germline, CDR1 is MNHNS and CDR2 is SASEGT. This chain's CDR3 is CASTLLRTGDNSPLHF. In DNA form, the CDR3 reads TGTGCCAGCACCCTACTGCGGACAGGGGATAATTCACCCCTCCACTTT.

This sequence joins TRBV4-1 and TRBJ2-1; 9 nucleotides match TRBD2. J gave up 7 bases and V 4 bases, and 5 bases lay outside the gene matches. The CDR3 has 14 residues. Per the germline V gene, CDR1 is MGHRA and CDR2 is YSYEKL. CDR3: CASSPERGDNEQFF. CDR3 nucleotide sequence: TGCGCCAGCAGCCCAGAGCGGGGGGATAATGAGCAGTTCTTC.

This chain links TRBV28 with TRBJ2-7; D gene uncertain. Matching the DNA end better, TRBJ2-5 makes the J call doubtful. The CDR3 spans 14 residues. Germline V gives CDR1 MDHEN, CDR2 SYDVKM. CDR3 nucleotide sequence: TGTGCCAGCAGTTTGCCGGTCTTGGGGGAGACCCAGTACTTC. This encodes CASSLPVLGETQYF.

This clonotype has just a few counts. This chain links TRBV7-2 with TRBJ2-1; no definite D call. CDR3 length: 14 amino acids. Germline CDR1 and CDR2: SGHTA and FQGNSA. V dropped 5 bases and J dropped 10 bases, with 18 bases sitting between them. The DNA for the CDR3 is TGTGCCAGCAGCCCTAGGAAGACGGTGTGGGAGCAGTTCTTC. Translated: CASSPRKTVWEQFF.

This clonotype was seen a single time. This chain joins TRBV24-1 and TRBJ2-1; perhaps TRBD2 as D (6 bases). The CDR3 sequence is 17 residues long. The germline V gene has CDR1 KGHDR and CDR2 SFDVKD. With 2 bases removed from V and 7 bases from J, the gap between germline ends came to 20 bases. In DNA, the CDR3 is TGTGCCACCAGTGATTCCCCACTAGCCCCAGGGCCTAATGAGCAGTTCTTC. Translating gives CATSDSPLAPGPNEQFF.